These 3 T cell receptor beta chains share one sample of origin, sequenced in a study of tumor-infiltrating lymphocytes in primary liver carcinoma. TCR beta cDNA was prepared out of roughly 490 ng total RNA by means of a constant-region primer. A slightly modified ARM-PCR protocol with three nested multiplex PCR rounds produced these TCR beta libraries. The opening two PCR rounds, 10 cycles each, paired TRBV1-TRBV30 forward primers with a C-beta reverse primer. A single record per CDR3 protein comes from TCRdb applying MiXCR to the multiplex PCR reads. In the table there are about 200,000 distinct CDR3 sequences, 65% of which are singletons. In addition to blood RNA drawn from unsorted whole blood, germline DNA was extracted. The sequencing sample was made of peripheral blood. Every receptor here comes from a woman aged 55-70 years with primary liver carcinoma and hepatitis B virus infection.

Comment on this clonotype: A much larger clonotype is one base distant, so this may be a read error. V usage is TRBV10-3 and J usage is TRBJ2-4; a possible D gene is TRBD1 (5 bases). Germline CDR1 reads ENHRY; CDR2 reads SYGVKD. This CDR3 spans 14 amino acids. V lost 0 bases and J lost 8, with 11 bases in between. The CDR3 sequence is CAISESAVGDIQYF. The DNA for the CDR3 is TGTGCCATCAGTGAGTCGGCCGTAGGGGACATTCAGTACTTC.

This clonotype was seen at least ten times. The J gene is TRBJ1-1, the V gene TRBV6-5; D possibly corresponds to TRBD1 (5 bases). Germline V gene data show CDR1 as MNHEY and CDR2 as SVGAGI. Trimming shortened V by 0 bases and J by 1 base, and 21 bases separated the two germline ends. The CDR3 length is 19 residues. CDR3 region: CASSYSIRTGRTKNTEAFF. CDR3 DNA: TGTGCCAGCAGTTACTCAATAAGAACCGGACGGACAAAGAACACTGAAGCTTTCTTT.

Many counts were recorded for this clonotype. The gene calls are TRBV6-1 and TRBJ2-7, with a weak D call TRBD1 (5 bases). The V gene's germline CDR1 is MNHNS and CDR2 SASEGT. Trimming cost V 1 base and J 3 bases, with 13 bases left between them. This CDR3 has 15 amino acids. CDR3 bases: TGTGCCAGCAGTGAAGAGACAGATGTGTACTACGAGCAGTACTTC. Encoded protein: CASSEETDVYYEQYF.